The table lists the clone carrying this TCR beta chain with many counts. The antigen is undetermined. The data originate from a study of T cell repertoires in cytomegalovirus infection. About the study: In public TCR beta signatures, there were indications of both CMV infection and matching HLA type. Regarding the study as a whole: CMV carriers with the relevant HLA were identified by cumulative public TCR beta family frequency. Across the ex vivo response, the dominant clonotypes were HLA-C-restricted CMV-specific TCR beta clonotypes.

The CDR3 length is 14 residues. V shed 5 bases and J shed 8 bases, with 18 bases lying between them. Germline loops: CDR1 SGHVS, CDR2 FNYEAQ. One entry per CDR3 protein results from TCRdb running MiXCR on the reads. The sample includes approximately 100,000 distinct CDR3 sequences, more than 20% seen only once; the top ten take around 42%. The sample taken for sequencing was CD8+ T cells from PBMCs. V usage is TRBV7-6 and J usage is TRBJ1-1; D might be TRBD1 (6 bases). This clonotype was sampled from a human donor in good health (CMV status not recorded). Some clones in this sample may be carry-over from other donors' samples. The CDR3 DNA reads as TGTGCCAGCAGCCCAGCGGGGGGGACATCCGAAGCTTTCTTT. Protein product: CASSPAGGTSEAFF.